The T cell receptor (beta chain) under discussion was sequenced for a study of T-cell memory formation after mild COVID-19. This clonotype was counted a few times. Its antigen is not known. TCRdb reprocessed the 5' RACE reads with MiXCR, giving one entry per CDR3 protein. The sample contains hundreds of thousands of distinct CDR3 sequences, roughly 15% of which appear only once. Deletions cut 2 bases from V and 0 bases from J, with 8 bases between. CDR1 KGHSH and CDR2 LQKENI come from the germline V gene. The CDR3 runs 14 residues. Points from the study as a whole: The study found balanced CD4/CD8 in clones contracting day 15 to 85 and a CD4+ lean in later expanders. Largely, contracting CD4+ clones fell within CM and EM, and contracting CD8+ clones within EMRA. A second wave of clones peaked on day 37, and their SARS-CoV-2 specificity went unconfirmed.

The clonotype was recovered from a man between 18 and 29 years old who had mild COVID-19 (a few samples of this study predate the infection). Cell type and time point are not known. Sequencing was performed on PBMCs or a T cell subset sorted from them (not recorded which). The genes are TRBV18 and TRBJ2-7, with D maybe TRBD1 (5 bases). Here the CDR3 reads CASSPVTASYEQYF. The CDR3 DNA sequence: TGTGCCAGCTCACCAGTGACAGCCTCCTACGAGCAGTACTTC.